The present TCR beta chain was sequenced within a study of blood T cell repertoires in COVID-19. The V and J ends lost 6 bases and 9 bases, in that order; junction bases with no gene match: 8. Germline CDR1 and CDR2: LGHDT and YNNKEL (reference sequence). The CDR3 contains 14 residues. Profiling relied on immunoSEQ multiplex PCR, and the TCRdb table lists in-frame clones only, not all of them. The sample yields 200,000 to 250,000 clones, about 82% seen once. The specimen sequenced was peripheral blood. This chain links TRBV3-1 (or the pseudogene TRBV3-2) with TRBJ1-6, with 7 positions matching TRBD1. The clonotype originates from a woman older than 75 with COVID-19, enrolled during active disease. The CDR3 DNA reads as TGTGCCAGCAGAACAGGGGAGGTCGGTTCACCCCTCCACTTT. Protein product: CASRTGEVGSPLHF.